This is a list of T cell receptor beta chains from one sample in a study of blood T cell repertoires in COVID-19. Assay: immunoSEQ multiplex PCR; the TCRdb copy retains only in-frame clones and omits some. Of approximately 140,000 clones listed, roughly 80% are singletons. Sample: peripheral blood. All receptors come from a human donor in a cohort sampled during active COVID-19. CDR3s include the opening cysteine and the closing phenylalanine or tryptophan. A D gene is named only where the DNA matches it firmly. Clone size, where shown, is once, few, many, or a class for clones that have expanded.

CDR3aa: CATLSWRYGYTF
CDR3nt: TGTGCCACTCTTTCTTGGAGGTATGGCTACACCTTC
j_gene: TRBJ1-2
d_gene: -
v_gene: TRBV28
abundance: -
len: 12

CDR3aa: CAVPRTGGQGGYTF
CDR3nt: TGTGCCGTCCCTCGGACAGGGGGCCAGGGAGGCTACACCTTC
j_gene: TRBJ1-2
d_gene: TRBD1
v_gene: TRBV19
abundance: -
len: 14

CDR3aa: CASRTTLLADASTDTQYF
CDR3nt: TGCGCCAGCAGAACCACTCTCCTAGCGGATGCTAGCACAGATACGCAGTATTTT
j_gene: TRBJ2-3
d_gene: TRBD2
v_gene: TRBV10-2
abundance: -
len: 18

CDR3aa: CASSRDTNQPQHF
CDR3nt: TGTGCCAGCAGCCGGGACACCAATCAGCCCCAGCATTTT
j_gene: TRBJ1-5
d_gene: -
v_gene: TRBV7-9
abundance: -
len: 13

CDR3aa: CATSRERGQGRETQYF
CDR3nt: TGTGCCACCAGCAGAGAACGGGGACAGGGGAGAGAGACCCAGTACTTC
j_gene: TRBJ2-5
d_gene: TRBD1
v_gene: TRBV15
abundance: -
len: 16

CDR3aa: CASSPQGSMGGYTF
CDR3nt: TGTGCCAGCAGCCCCCAGGGGTCGATGGGTGGCTACACCTTC
j_gene: TRBJ1-2
d_gene: -
v_gene: TRBV5-5
abundance: -
len: 14

CDR3aa: CASSETVSSTDTQYF
CDR3nt: TGTGCCAGCAGTGAGACTGTAAGTAGCACAGATACGCAGTATTTT
j_gene: TRBJ2-3
d_gene: -
v_gene: TRBV6-4
abundance: -
len: 15

CDR3aa: CASSQVGYREPHGYTF
CDR3nt: TGTGCCAGCAGCCAAGTGGGATACAGGGAACCCCATGGCTACACCTTC
j_gene: TRBJ1-2
d_gene: -
v_gene: TRBV4-2
abundance: -
len: 16

CDR3aa: CSVGMPPLGETQYF
CDR3nt: TGCAGCGTCGGGATGCCCCCTCTAGGGGAGACCCAGTACTTC
j_gene: TRBJ2-5
d_gene: -
v_gene: TRBV29-1
abundance: -
len: 14

CDR3aa: CASSLGQIYGYTF
CDR3nt: TGTGCCAGCAGCTTGGGCCAGATCTATGGCTACACCTTC
j_gene: TRBJ1-2
d_gene: -
v_gene: TRBV5-4
abundance: once
len: 13

CDR3aa: CASSFEAGTGGDQPQHF
CDR3nt: TGTGCCAGCAGTTTCGAGGCCGGGACAGGGGGTGACCAGCCCCAGCATTTT
j_gene: TRBJ1-5
d_gene: TRBD1
v_gene: TRBV27
abundance: -
len: 17

CDR3aa: CASTPLQGRTGELFF
CDR3nt: TGTGCCAGTACCCCCTTGCAGGGAAGGACCGGGGAGCTGTTTTTT
j_gene: TRBJ2-2
d_gene: -
v_gene: TRBV19
abundance: few
len: 15

CDR3aa: CASSMRRTGDGYTF
CDR3nt: TGTGCCAGTAGTATGAGGCGGACAGGAGATGGCTACACCTTC
j_gene: TRBJ1-2
d_gene: TRBD1
v_gene: TRBV19
abundance: few
len: 14